The 18 T cell receptor beta chains below were found in one sample sequenced in a study of human T cells and chemical hapten exposure. Each CDR3 protein gets one entry after TCRdb re-called the RACE reads with MiXCR. The repertoire includes 75,000 to 100,000 distinct CDR3 sequences, about 8.8% of them detected once, and about 3.1% sits in the top ten. The time point here: healthy volunteer bleed at 2 weeks. Someone pulled total RNA out of unfractionated whole blood. The sequencing sample was made of whole blood. The receptors stem from a female donor in good health. Some clones in this sample may be carry-over from other donors' samples.

This clonotype appeared many times. The V gene is TRBV9, the J gene TRBJ2-3; TRBD2 is a possible D gene (5 bases). V lost 0 bases and J lost 1, with 12 bases in between. CDR1 is SGDLS and CDR2 is YYNGEE in the germline V gene. The CDR3 spans 16 residues. The DNA for the CDR3 is TGTGCCAGCAGCGTAGGCGTGGGAGTGGGCACAGATACGCAGTATTTT. Residues: CASSVGVGVGTDTQYF. The full variable domain, its missing parts supplied by reference TRBV9 and TRBJ2-3, is DSGVTQTPKHLITATGQRVTLRCSPRSGDLSVYWYQQSLDQGLQFLIQYYNGEERAKGNILERFSAQQFPDLHSELNLSSLELGDSALYFCASSVGVGVGTDTQYFGPGTRLTVL.

This clonotype was detected once. The DNA for the CDR3 is TGTGCCAGCAGCTTACAGTTCCCTTCTGGGGCCAACGTCCTGACTTTC. This codes for CASSLQFPSGANVLTF. J is TRBJ2-6 and V is TRBV11-1; D not resolved. The germline V and J ends were trimmed by 2 bases and 1 base, with 9 bases remaining between them. Looked up from germline, CDR1 is SGHAT and CDR2 is FQDESV (reference sequence). The CDR3 loop spans 16 amino acids.

V gene TRBV18 combines with J gene TRBJ2-7, with 8 nucleotides matching TRBD1. V dropped 3 bases and J dropped 3; count of bases not matched to a gene: 13. Germline assignment: CDR1 KGHSH and CDR2 LQKENI. The CDR3 runs 17 residues. CDR3 in DNA: TGTGCCAGCTCACCCCCTTCGGACAGGGAAGGCCTCTACGAGCAGTACTTC. Translation gives CASSPPSDREGLYEQYF.

This clonotype was detected a few times. The chain has TRBV11-2 and TRBJ2-1; 11 positions match TRBD2. Germline values: CDR1 SGHAT, CDR2 FQNNGV. This CDR3 is built from 18 residues. Trimming removed 5 bases from V and 5 bases from J; junction bases left unmatched: 14. CDR3 nucleotides: TGTGCCAGCAGCAATCAGGGGTTCGAACTAGCGGGAGACAATGAGCAGTTCTTC. Translated: CASSNQGFELAGDNEQFF.

This clonotype was observed many times. The rearrangement links TRBV10-3 to TRBJ2-3; the match to TRBD2 covers 9 bases. The CDR3 runs to 18 residues. The germline V gene encodes CDR1 ENHRY and CDR2 SYGVKD. V trimming: 3 bases; J trimming: 0 bases; junction bases outside the gene matches: 10. In nucleotides, the CDR3 is TGTGCCATCAGTGACTGGGGGCTAGCGGGGTCTAGCACAGATACGCAGTATTTT. It is translated as CAISDWGLAGSSTDTQYF.

The chain links TRBV5-1 to TRBJ2-7; 9 bases are a match to TRBD2. The J segment lost 2 bases and the V segment lost 2 bases, leaving 5 bases of the junction unmatched. CDR1 and CDR2 from the germline V gene are SGHRS and YFSETQ. The CDR3 is made up of 15 amino acids. CDR3 amino acids: CASSLRLAVTYEQYF. CDR3 nucleotides: TGCGCCAGCAGCTTAAGACTAGCGGTTACCTACGAGCAGTACTTC.

The rearrangement joins TRBV27 to TRBJ2-6; TRBD1 aligns across 7 bases. CDR3 length: 18 amino acids. Germline values: CDR1 MNHEY, CDR2 SMNVEV (reference sequence). Unmatched junction bases numbered 8, after V lost 3 bases and J lost 0 bases. CDR3 residues: CASSFTPGQSSGANVLTF. The DNA for the CDR3 is TGTGCCAGCAGTTTCACGCCGGGACAGAGCTCTGGGGCCAACGTCCTGACTTTC. Drawing the rest from reference TRBV27 and TRBJ2-6, the complete variable domain is EAQVTQNPRYLITVTGKKLTVTCSQNMNHEYMSWYRQDPGLGLRQIYYSMNVEVTDKGDVPEGYKVSRKEKRNFPLILESPSPNQTSLYFCASSFTPGQSSGANVLTFGAGSRLTVL.

The table lists this clonotype with many counts. The V call is TRBV5-1, the J call TRBJ2-1; 10 bases match TRBD1. V shed 7 bases, J shed 7 bases, and the junction held 14 bases outside the gene matches. The V gene's germline CDR1 is SGHRS and CDR2 YFSETQ. The CDR3 contains 16 residues. In nucleotides, the CDR3 is TGCGCCAGCGCCCACGATGACAGGGGGCGCGGGAATGAGCAGTTCTTC. This sequence encodes CASAHDDRGRGNEQFF.

This clonotype was recorded a few times. J is TRBJ2-5 and V is TRBV11-2, with a weak D call TRBD1 (6 bases). V lost 5 bases and J lost 2, with 15 bases in between. The CDR3 covers 15 residues. Looked up from germline, CDR1 is SGHAT and CDR2 is FQNNGV. The CDR3 is CASSPPYRAQETQYF. As DNA, the CDR3 is TGTGCCAGCAGCCCCCCATACAGGGCGCAAGAGACCCAGTACTTC.

V is TRBV27 and J is TRBJ2-7, with TRBD1 identical over 9 bases. Germline-derived CDR1 and CDR2 are MNHEY and SMNVEV (reference sequence). The CDR3 contains 17 residues. V gave up 6 bases and J gave up 1 base; unmatched junction bases: 13. In DNA form, the CDR3 reads TGTGCCAGCAGCCAGACAATACAGGGGGCAAGGTCCTACGAGCAGTACTTC. Amino acids: CASSQTIQGARSYEQYF.

The V and J genes are TRBV2 and TRBJ2-1, with 8 bases matching TRBD1. The CDR3 is made up of 14 amino acids. CDR1 is SNHLY and CDR2 is FYNNEI in the germline V gene. With 6 bases clipped from V and 10 bases from J, the junction kept 11 bases outside the gene matches. As DNA, the CDR3 is TGTGCCAGCAGCACAGACAGGGGCCCCAGGGAGCAGTTCTTC. It encodes CASSTDRGPREQFF.

This clonotype has a handful of counts. The V and J genes are TRBV6-1 and TRBJ1-2; 9 positions agree with TRBD1. This CDR3 contains 13 residues. V was pared by 7 bases and J by 6 bases, with 6 bases of the junction left unmatched. Germline V gives CDR1 MNHNS, CDR2 SASEGT. CDR3 nucleotides: TGTGCCAGCAAAGGACAGGGGTCCGATGGCTACACCTTC. Its protein is CASKGQGSDGYTF.

This clonotype has a count of ten or more. The V gene is TRBV29-1, the J gene TRBJ2-1; a possible D gene is TRBD2 (6 bases). Germline CDR1 reads SQVTM; CDR2 reads ANQGSEA. This CDR3 has 13 amino acids. CDR3 residues: CSSPGTRWNEQFF. The CDR3 nucleotides are TGCAGTTCGCCCGGGACTCGCTGGAATGAGCAGTTCTTC.

V and J are TRBV6-2 or TRBV6-3 and TRBJ2-1; 14 bases match TRBD2. With 7 bases clipped from V and 7 bases from J, the junction kept 6 bases outside the gene matches. This CDR3 has 15 amino acids. The germline CDR1 and CDR2 sequences are MNHEY and SVGEGT. In DNA, the CDR3 is TGTGCCAGCACCCATGGACTAGCGGGAGGTAATGAGCAGTTCTTC. It encodes CASTHGLAGGNEQFF.

This clonotype was counted only a few times. V and J are TRBV29-1 and TRBJ2-1; D is perhaps TRBD2 (6 bases). Looked up from germline, CDR1 is SQVTM and CDR2 is ANQGSEA. Trimming took off 2 bases at V and 0 bases at J, with 11 bases between the two ends. This CDR3 is 15 amino acids long. The DNA for the CDR3 is TGCAGCGTTGAAATCCGGGAGAGCTCCTACAATGAGCAGTTCTTC. Its translation is CSVEIRESSYNEQFF.

The chain employs TRBV6-1 and TRBJ1-5, with D perhaps TRBD1 (5 bases). The V gene lost 0 bases and the J gene lost 2 bases, with 11 bases spanning the gap. This CDR3 is built from 16 residues. Germline CDR1 reads MNHNS; CDR2 reads SASEGT. The CDR3 nucleotides are TGTGCCAGCAGTGAAGCGGGCCAGGGAGGCAATCAGCCCCAGCATTTT. Amino acid sequence: CASSEAGQGGNQPQHF.

This clonotype was counted a few times. The chain has TRBV29-1 and TRBJ2-7; 9 bases fit TRBD2. This CDR3 contains 13 residues. J was trimmed by 4 bases and V by 7 bases; bases with no gene match: 8. Germline V gene lookup returns CDR1 SQVTM and CDR2 ANQGSEA. CDR3 coding DNA: TGCAGCGGGATAGCGGGAGAGAGATACGAGCAGTACTTC. Protein product: CSGIAGERYEQYF.

The chain has TRBV5-1 and TRBJ2-2; 11 nucleotides agree with TRBD2. The CDR3 is 15 residues long. Per germline, CDR1 SGHRS and CDR2 YFSETQ. J lost 3 bases, V lost 4 bases, and 2 bases had no gene match. DNA of the CDR3: TGCGCCAGCAGCCTTAGCGGGAGGGACACCGGGGAGCTGTTTTTT. This sequence encodes CASSLSGRDTGELFF.